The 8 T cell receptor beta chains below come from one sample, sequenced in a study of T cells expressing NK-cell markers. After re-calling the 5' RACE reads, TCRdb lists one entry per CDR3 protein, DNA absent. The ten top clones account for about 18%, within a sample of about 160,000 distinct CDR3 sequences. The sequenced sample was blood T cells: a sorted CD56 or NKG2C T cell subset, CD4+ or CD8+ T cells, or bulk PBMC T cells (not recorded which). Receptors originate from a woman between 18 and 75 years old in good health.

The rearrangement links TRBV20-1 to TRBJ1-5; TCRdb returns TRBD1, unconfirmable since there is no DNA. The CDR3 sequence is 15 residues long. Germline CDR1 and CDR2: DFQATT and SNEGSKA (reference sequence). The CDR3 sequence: CSAPGQPNSNQPQHF.

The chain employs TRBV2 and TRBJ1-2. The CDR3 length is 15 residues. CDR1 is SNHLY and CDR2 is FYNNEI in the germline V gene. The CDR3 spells CASSGWGQRNYGYTF.

The CDR3 here is CASSVAEPYEQYF. The chain joins TRBV5-1 to TRBJ2-7. The CDR3 has 13 residues. Germline loops: CDR1 SGHRS, CDR2 YFSETQ.

CDR3 residues: CAWSTGQNYEQYF. V usage is TRBV30 and J usage is TRBJ2-7; the TCRdb D gene call, TRBD1, has no DNA to confirm it. CDR3 length: 13 residues. CDR1 GTSNPN and CDR2 SVGIG come from the germline V gene (reference sequence).

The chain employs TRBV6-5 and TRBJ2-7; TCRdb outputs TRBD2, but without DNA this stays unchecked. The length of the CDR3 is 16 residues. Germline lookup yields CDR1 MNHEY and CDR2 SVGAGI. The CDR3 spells CASRGLAGETSYEQYF.

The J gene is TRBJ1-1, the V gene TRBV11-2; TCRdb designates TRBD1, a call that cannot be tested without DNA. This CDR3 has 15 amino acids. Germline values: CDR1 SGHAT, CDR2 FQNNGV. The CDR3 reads CASSIRQGPNTEAFF.

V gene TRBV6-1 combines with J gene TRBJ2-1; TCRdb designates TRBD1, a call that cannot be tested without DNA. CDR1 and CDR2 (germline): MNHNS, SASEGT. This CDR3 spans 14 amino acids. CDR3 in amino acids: CASSVPGGGNEQFF.

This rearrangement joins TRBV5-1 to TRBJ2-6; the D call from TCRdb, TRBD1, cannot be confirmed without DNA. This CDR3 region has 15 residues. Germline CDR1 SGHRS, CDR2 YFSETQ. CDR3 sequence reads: CASSTTGSGANVLTF.